One T cell receptor (beta chain) is described in this entry. Its antigen remains unidentified. The data belong to a study of T cells expressing NK-cell markers. Study information: Seven donors tested HCMV-seropositive and one tested seronegative among the eight sequenced. Study-wide results and limits: One observes that, in a few donors, these clonotypes were also the leading ones within the CD3+CD56-NKG2C+ fraction. Questions lingered over whether expanded NKG2C+ T cell clones were HCMV-specific. NKG2C+ dominant clonotypes from 5 or 6 donors made up about 1.0-7.5% of CD8+ T cells.

TCRdb reprocessed the 5' RACE reads and reports one entry per CDR3 protein, with no DNA. In all, the sample yields about 460,000 distinct CDR3 sequences. This CDR3 spans 13 amino acids. The sequence was collected from a woman in her 50s in good health. The sequenced sample was blood T cells: a sorted CD56 or NKG2C T cell subset, CD4+ or CD8+ T cells, or bulk PBMC T cells (not recorded which). V usage is TRBV12-3 or TRBV12-4 and J usage is TRBJ2-5. The CDR3 is CASSTSGRRAQYF.